This T cell receptor beta chain was captured in a study of breast tumors, draining lymph nodes, adjacent tissues. One entry per CDR3 protein, called by TCRdb with MiXCR from the multiplex PCR reads. The sample has 100,000 to 150,000 distinct CDR3 sequences, 15% to 20% seen once; the top ten hold about 3.5%. V was clipped by 6 bases and J by 5 bases, with 14 bases between them. The CDR3 is 14 residues long. From germline, CDR1 is MNHNS and CDR2 SASEGT. Study findings and constraints: That most tumor T cells come from lymph nodes remained unproven. Luminal-like breast cancer showed significantly higher tumor–nontumor repertoire similarity than basal-like. Data fit most tumor T cells coming from lymph node, expanding in tumor. Tumor TCR diversity was below lymph nodes but above nontumor tissue.

With regard to this clonotype: Antigen: not known.

Axillary draining lymph nodes of breast cancer patients supplied the node samples. The sequence was obtained from a female donor with breast cancer. Some clones in this sample may be carry-over from other donors' samples. Sequenced input: axillary lymph node tissue. The chain links TRBV6-1 to TRBJ2-4; possibly TRBD1 or TRBD2 for D (5 bases each). CDR3 coding DNA: TGTGCCAGCAGCGGACTCGGGACCCAAAACATTCAGTACTTC. It yields the protein CASSGLGTQNIQYF.